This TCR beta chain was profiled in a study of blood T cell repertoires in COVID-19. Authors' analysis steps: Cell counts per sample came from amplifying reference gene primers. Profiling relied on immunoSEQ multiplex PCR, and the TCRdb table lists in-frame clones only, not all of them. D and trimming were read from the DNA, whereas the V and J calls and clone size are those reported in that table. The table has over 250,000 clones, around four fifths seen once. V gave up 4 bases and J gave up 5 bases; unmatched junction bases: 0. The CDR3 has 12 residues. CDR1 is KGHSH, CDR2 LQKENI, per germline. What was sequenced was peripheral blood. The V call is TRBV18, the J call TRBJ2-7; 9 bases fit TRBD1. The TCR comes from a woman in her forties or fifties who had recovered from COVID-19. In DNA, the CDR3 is TGTGCCAGCTCACGGACAGGGGACGAGCAGTACTTC. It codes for CASSRTGDEQYF.